This T cell receptor (beta chain) was identified during a study of monozygotic twins with inflammatory bowel disease. The length of the CDR3 is 15 residues. Germline lookup yields CDR1 SGDLS and CDR2 YYNGEE. For each CDR3 protein, TCRdb gives one entry from its re-call of the 5' RACE reads, without DNA. This listing includes a few hundred thousand distinct CDR3 sequences. This receptor was taken from a human donor with ulcerative colitis or Crohn's disease, or a healthy co-twin of an affected twin (not recorded which). The specimen was blood. This chain connects TRBV9 to TRBJ2-2. The CDR3 protein is CASSVGGRNTGELFF.